This T cell receptor (beta chain) was recorded in a study of PD-L1 blockade in urothelial cancer. TCRdb's table, derived via immunoSEQ multiplex PCR, lists solely in-frame clones and lacks some. The sample holds fewer than 25,000 clones, roughly 87% seen once. Germline V gives CDR1 SGHAT, CDR2 FQNNGV. J lost 1 base, V lost 5 bases, and 5 bases had no gene match. CDR3 length equals 15 residues. Specimen: PBMCs, collected around atezolizumab (anti-PD-L1) treatment. The gene calls are TRBV11-2 and TRBJ2-5, with TRBD1 matching over 9 bases. The origin of this receptor is a man aged 45-65 years with urothelial cancer. The CDR3 DNA is TGTGCCAGCAGCAGGGGACAGGGTCCCCAAGAGACCCAGTACTTC. Translated: CASSRGQGPQETQYF.